Below are 7 T cell receptor beta chains sequenced from a single sample in a study of vaccination effects on CD4 cells after COVID-19. Expansion of antigen-specific CD4+ T cells with viral peptide pools was carried out by the ViraFEST assay before sequencing. At the end of roughly 9 days of culture, CD4+ T cells were isolated. Participants completed two doses of the BNT162b2 or mRNA-1273 vaccine. No antigen has been assigned to these receptors. Profiled with immunoSEQ multiplex PCR; TCRdb holds only in-frame clones, not every one. The data hold approximately 30,000 clones, with about four fifths observed a single time. The sample here was CD4+ T cells from PBMCs cultured with HCoV-NL63 spike peptides, taken after COVID-19 vaccination. These receptors all come from a human donor who received a COVID-19 vaccine. Some clones in this sample may be carry-over from other donors' samples.

The V and J genes are TRBV6-1 and TRBJ1-1; the D is unclear. Trimming cost V 3 bases and J 5 bases, with 13 bases left between them. The germline gives CDR1 MNHNS, CDR2 SASEGT. The CDR3 has 14 amino acids. The CDR3, as DNA: TGTGCCAGCAGTGATCCAGAGGGAGGGACTGAAGCTTTCTTT. As protein: CASSDPEGGTEAFF.

The gene calls are TRBV4-2 and TRBJ1-4; weak D call: TRBD1 (5 bases). V lost 4 bases and J 0 bases, leaving 15 bases between the germline ends. The CDR3 has 17 residues. CDR1 and CDR2 (germline): LGHNA, YNFKEQ. The chain's CDR3 is CASSPTDRGPTNEKLFF. CDR3 nucleotides: TGTGCCAGCAGCCCCACTGACAGAGGGCCAACTAATGAAAAACTGTTTTTT.

The rearrangement uses TRBV10-3 and TRBJ1-1, with D perhaps matching TRBD1 (5 bases). V dropped 6 bases and J dropped 1 base, with 12 bases sitting between them. From germline, CDR1 is ENHRY and CDR2 SYGVKD. The CDR3 loop spans 14 amino acids. The CDR3 sequence: CAIRWGTENTEAFF. Here the CDR3 DNA reads TGTGCCATCAGATGGGGGACGGAGAACACTGAAGCTTTCTTT.

V is TRBV7-6 and J is TRBJ2-3; D may be TRBD1 or TRBD2 (6 bases each). V was shortened by 0 bases and J by 1 base, with 8 bases between the two germline ends. The germline V gene encodes CDR1 SGHVS and CDR2 FNYEAQ. The CDR3 consists of 15 residues. The CDR3 loop reads CASSLARGRTDTQYF. For the CDR3, the DNA is TGTGCCAGCAGCTTAGCACGGGGGCGCACAGATACGCAGTATTTT.

The chain has TRBV20-1 and TRBJ1-6, with no clear D. Trimming removed 3 bases at V and 7 bases at J, with 4 bases between. This CDR3 has 11 residues. The germline V gene has CDR1 DFQATT and CDR2 SNEGSKA (reference sequence). The CDR3: CSARINSPLHF. CDR3 sequence (DNA): TGCAGTGCTAGGATCAATTCACCCCTCCACTTT.

The chain combines TRBV5-3 with TRBJ2-7; D is ambiguous. TRBV5-3 is designated an ORF whose function remains uncertain. The CDR3 spans 14 residues. Deletions cut 2 bases from V and 6 bases from J, with 15 bases between. CDR3 nucleotides: TGTGCCAGAAGCTTTAGTCACCGCCTTTGCGAGCAGTACGTC. Protein: CARSFSHRLCEQYV.

The V and J genes are TRBV4-2 and TRBJ1-3; TRBD1 might be the D (6 bases). The ends were cut back, 0 bases at V and 6 bases at J, with 15 bases in the middle. This CDR3 has 16 amino acids. In germline, CDR1 is LGHNA, CDR2 YNFKEQ. Here the CDR3 reads CASSQDPGQGPNTIYF. In DNA, the CDR3 is TGTGCCAGCAGCCAAGATCCGGGACAAGGGCCAAACACCATATATTTT.